Here is one T cell receptor beta chain with its context. Its antigen specificity is not known. There are no base qualities to consult, and no much larger clone falls within one base. The data stem from a study of graft-versus-host responses after intestinal transplantation (dated by TCRdb to the early 2020s). Regarding the research as a whole: Recipients received multivisceral, liver-intestinal, or isolated intestinal transplants. Every recipient was given anti-thymocyte globulin induction, then maintenance tacrolimus and steroids for about three years. After intestinal transplantation, graft-versus-host and host-versus-graft alloreactive T cell clones in the graft, circulation and bone marrow were tracked using bulk TCR-beta CDR3 sequencing. To identify alloreactive clones, pre-transplant mixed lymphocyte reaction products were sequenced and then compared with unstimulated pre-transplant donor and recipient T cells. A cohort of fewer than 25 intestinal transplant recipients, including one retransplant, was enrolled, and 3 patients lacking pretransplant specimens were excluded. Donor T cell macrochimerism was defined as a peak of at least 4% donor T cells among recipient peripheral blood mononuclear cells. Instead of going to the commercial service, samples from a few later patients were sequenced in-house on an Illumina MiSeq and processed with MiXCR.

Between the V and J ends, shortened by 3 bases and 6 bases respectively, the junction contains 12 bases. CDR1 and CDR2 were assigned from the germline V gene as MDHEN and SYDVKM. The CDR3 covers 14 residues, taking in both the cysteine and the phenylalanine. Only the CDR3 DNA is retained, 42 bases long and in frame from the first base. Study-wide findings and limitations: Conclusions were limited by the relatively low number and heterogeneity of intestinal transplant patients. High GvH to HvG T cell clonal ratios were observed in the allografts of patients with donor T cell macrochimerism. Peak levels of circulating GvH clones were associated with declines in HvG clones early after transplant. GvH clones turned up in recipient bone marrow, with some appearing earlier in ileal mucosa or blood, a pattern consistent with an intestinal mucosal origin.

Library preparation employed the immunoSEQ multiplex PCR assay. For most patients, genomic DNA was subjected to high-throughput TCR-beta CDR3 sequencing by Adaptive Biotechnologies. The authors' pipeline ran thus. TCR sequencing data were retrieved from Adaptive's ImmunoSEQ software for 18 patients, whereas a few other patients were processed with MiXCR and VDJtools. CDR3 nucleotide sequences shared between donor and recipient were removed because the origin of such sequences could not be assigned. To be classed as alloreactive, a clone needed at least 2-fold expansion over unstimulated cells and a minimum CFSE-low frequency of 0.002% (template counts) or 0.001% (read counts). Clones were considered mappable if detected in sequenced pre-transplant spleen, lymph node, or MLR CFSE-low populations of the donor or recipient. Cumulative frequency of alloreactive clones was calculated as a percentage of all sequences weighted by copy number. TCRdb provides this immuneACCESS table in a form limited to in-frame rearrangements. Some clones are lacking; in checked studies, under half of them reflect an unresolved V gene, and why the rest are absent is not known. V and J calls and clone size are copied from that table; D and trimming were computed from the DNA. The sample yields more than 45,000 clones; around nine tenths were counted once. The leading ten clones occupy 2.5% to 3% of the sample.

In the first month after transplant, blood samples were collected up to 4 times, and after that at least monthly when available. The sequence links TRBV28 to TRBJ1-5; 6 matching bases give a weak D call of TRBD1. The sample consisted of PBMCs, taken about 120 days after intestinal transplantation. The sequence derives from a human patient who received an intestinal transplant, so some T cells may come from the graft donor. CDR3 region: CASSLMRGGQPQHF. The nucleotide sequence reads as follows: TGTGCCAGCAGTTTGATGAGGGGGGGTCAGCCCCAGCATTTT. Here the CDR3 is joined to the reference TRBV28 and TRBJ1-5 genes, and the full variable domain is: DVKVTQSSRYLVKRTGEKVFLECVQDMDHENMFWYRQDPGLGLRLIYFSYDVKMKEKGDIPEGYSVSREKKERFSLILESASTNQTSMYLCASSLMRGGQPQHFGDGTRLSIL.